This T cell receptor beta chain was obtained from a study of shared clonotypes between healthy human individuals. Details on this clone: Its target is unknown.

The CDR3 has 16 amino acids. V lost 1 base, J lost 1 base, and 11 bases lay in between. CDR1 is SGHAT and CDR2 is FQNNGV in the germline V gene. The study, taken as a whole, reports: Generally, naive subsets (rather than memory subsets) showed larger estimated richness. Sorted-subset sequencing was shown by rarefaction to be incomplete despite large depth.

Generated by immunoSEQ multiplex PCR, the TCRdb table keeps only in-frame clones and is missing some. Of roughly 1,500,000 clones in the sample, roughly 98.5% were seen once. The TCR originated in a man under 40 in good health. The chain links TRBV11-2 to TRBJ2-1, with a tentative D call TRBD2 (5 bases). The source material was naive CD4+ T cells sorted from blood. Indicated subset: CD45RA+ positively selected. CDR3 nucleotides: TGTGCCAGCAGCTTAGTGGCCCGGGGTTCCTACAATGAGCAGTTCTTC. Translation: CASSLVARGSYNEQFF.